This T cell receptor beta chain is drawn from a study of Ad26.COV2.S vaccination and SARS-CoV-2 variants. Study context: Each vaccinee took Ad26.COV2.S intramuscularly, once or twice 56 days apart. Findings of the study overall: Vaccinated individuals (as opposed to placebo recipients) had higher spike-specific TCR breadth. The analyses of TCR breadth and depth may have understated the size of total T cell responses. Participants given vaccine showed non-spike TCR breadth similar to that of placebo recipients.

Profiled with immunoSEQ multiplex PCR; TCRdb holds only in-frame clones, not every one. The sample gives 450,000 to 550,000 clones, 89% of which show up once; about 2.4% is in the top ten. Germline assignment: CDR1 LGHNA and CDR2 YNFKEQ. With 0 bases removed from V and 0 bases from J, the gap between germline ends came to 6 bases. The CDR3 is 15 amino acids. Treatment described: around 19 received Ad26.COV2.S at low or high dose, single or two shots; several received placebo; per-sample allocation not given. Sampling happened 63 days after the first vaccine or placebo injection. As for this clone: Antigen: not known.

This receptor was identified in a person aged 18-65 years who received the Ad26.COV2.S COVID-19 vaccine or a placebo. This rearrangement joins TRBV4-2 to TRBJ2-1, with D unclear. Sequenced material: peripheral blood, taken in a trial of Ad26.COV2.S vaccine versus placebo. The DNA for the CDR3 is TGTGCCAGCAGCCAAGAACTTAGCTCCTACAATGAGCAGTTCTTC. Amino acid sequence: CASSQELSSYNEQFF.